These 5 T cell receptor beta chains came from one sample sequenced in a study of blood T cell repertoires in COVID-19. The method was immunoSEQ multiplex PCR; TCRdb's version includes in-frame clones alone and lacks a portion of them. This sample yields about 29,000 clones, of which 70% to 90% are seen a single time; roughly 4% belongs to the top ten. The sequencing sample was made of peripheral blood. The receptors were sampled from a human donor in a cohort sampled during active COVID-19.

This rearrangement joins TRBV7-8 to TRBJ1-3; 7 bases align to TRBD1. Trimming removed 3 bases from V and 4 bases from J; junction bases left unmatched: 3. Germline V gene lookup returns CDR1 SGHVS and CDR2 FQNEAQ. This CDR3 is built from 14 residues. CDR3 loop: CASSFTGAGNTIYF. Here the CDR3 DNA reads TGTGCCAGCAGCTTCACAGGGGCAGGAAACACCATATATTTT.

The DNA for the CDR3 is TGTGCCAGCAAGGGGCAGGGGGTTGCTGAAGCTTTCTTT. Its protein is CASKGQGVAEAFF. V is TRBV2 and J is TRBJ1-1; 7 bases agree with TRBD1. CDR1 and CDR2 (germline): SNHLY, FYNNEI. The V and J ends lost 7 bases and 6 bases, in that order; junction bases with no gene match: 8. This CDR3 is built from 13 residues.

The gene calls are TRBV5-1 and TRBJ2-7; D may be TRBD2 (5 bases). CDR3 length: 15 residues. V lost 5 bases to trimming and J lost 9 bases, with 24 bases between them. CDR1 is SGHRS and CDR2 is YFSETQ in the germline V gene. The CDR3, as DNA: TGCGCCAGCAGTAAAGAGGTAAGAGGCGGAAGCGGGCAGTACTTC. It encodes CASSKEVRGGSGQYF.

The V call is TRBV5-6, the J call TRBJ2-3; the D gene is possibly TRBD1 (5 bases). This CDR3 has 15 amino acids. The germline V and J ends were trimmed by 5 bases and 3 bases, with 16 bases remaining between them. Germline V gene sequence: CDR1 SGHDT, CDR2 YYEEEE. The CDR3 sequence is CASRSPGRATDTQYF. The CDR3 bases are TGTGCCAGCAGGTCCCCGGGCAGGGCAACAGATACGCAGTATTTT.

A note on this clone: This sample includes further DNA sequences coding for the same CDR3. DNA of the CDR3: TGTGCCAGCAGCTTGTCAGGGGTTGAAGAGACCCAGTACTTC. Its protein product is CASSLSGVEETQYF. The rearrangement uses TRBV5-5 and TRBJ2-5; D perhaps matches TRBD1 (6 bases). Germline CDR1 reads SGHKS; CDR2 reads YYEKEE (reference sequence). V shed 1 base and J shed 3 bases, with 10 bases lying between them. The CDR3 spans 14 residues.